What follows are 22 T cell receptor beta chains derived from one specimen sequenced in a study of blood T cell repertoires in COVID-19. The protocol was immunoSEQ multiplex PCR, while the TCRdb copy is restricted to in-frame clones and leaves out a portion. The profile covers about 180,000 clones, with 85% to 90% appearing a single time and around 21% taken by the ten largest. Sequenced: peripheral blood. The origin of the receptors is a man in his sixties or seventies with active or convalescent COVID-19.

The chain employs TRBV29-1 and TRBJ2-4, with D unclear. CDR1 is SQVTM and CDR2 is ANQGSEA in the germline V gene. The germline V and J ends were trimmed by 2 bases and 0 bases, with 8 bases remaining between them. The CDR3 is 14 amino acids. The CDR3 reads CSVEQSGAKNIQYF. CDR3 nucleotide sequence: TGCAGCGTTGAACAGTCAGGAGCCAAAAACATTCAGTACTTC.

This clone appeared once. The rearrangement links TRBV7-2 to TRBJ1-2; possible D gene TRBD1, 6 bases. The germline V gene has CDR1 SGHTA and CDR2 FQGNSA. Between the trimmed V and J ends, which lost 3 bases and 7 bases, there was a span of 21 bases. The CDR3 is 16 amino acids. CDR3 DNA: TGTGCCAGCAGCTTCGTCAGGGGACCCCTGAAGGGTGGCTACACCTTC. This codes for CASSFVRGPLKGGYTF.

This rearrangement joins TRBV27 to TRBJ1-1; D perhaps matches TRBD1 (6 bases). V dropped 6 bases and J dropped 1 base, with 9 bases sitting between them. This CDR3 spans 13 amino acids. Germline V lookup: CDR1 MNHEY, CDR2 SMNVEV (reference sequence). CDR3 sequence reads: CASSLDRNTEAFF. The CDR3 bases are TGTGCCAGCAGCCTGGACAGGAACACTGAAGCTTTCTTT.

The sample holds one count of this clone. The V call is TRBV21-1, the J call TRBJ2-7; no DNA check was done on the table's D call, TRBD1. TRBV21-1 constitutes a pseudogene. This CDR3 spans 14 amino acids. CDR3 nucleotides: TGTGCCAGCAGCAAAGCCACACCCCCCTACGAGCAGTACTTC. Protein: CASSKATPPYEQYF.

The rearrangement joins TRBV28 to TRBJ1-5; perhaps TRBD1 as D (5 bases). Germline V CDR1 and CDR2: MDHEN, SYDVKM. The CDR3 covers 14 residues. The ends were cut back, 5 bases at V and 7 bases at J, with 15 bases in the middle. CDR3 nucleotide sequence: TGTGCCAGCAGTCGAGACAGTTTAGGACAGCCCCAGCATTTT. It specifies CASSRDSLGQPQHF.

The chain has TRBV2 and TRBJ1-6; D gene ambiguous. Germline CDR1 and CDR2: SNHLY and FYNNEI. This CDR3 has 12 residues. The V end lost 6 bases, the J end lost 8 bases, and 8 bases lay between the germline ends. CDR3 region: CASRSEYSPLHF. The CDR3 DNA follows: TGTGCCAGCAGGTCGGAGTATTCACCCCTCCACTTT.

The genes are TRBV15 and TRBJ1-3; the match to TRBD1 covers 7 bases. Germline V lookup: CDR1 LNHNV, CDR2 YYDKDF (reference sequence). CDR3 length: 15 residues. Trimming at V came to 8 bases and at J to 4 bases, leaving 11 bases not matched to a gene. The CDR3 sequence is CATQSEGATGNTIYF. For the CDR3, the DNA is TGTGCCACCCAGTCGGAGGGGGCTACAGGAAACACCATATATTTT. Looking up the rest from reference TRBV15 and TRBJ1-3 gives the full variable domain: DAMVIQNPRYQVTQFGKPVTLSCSQTLNHNVMYWYQQKSSQAPKLLFHYYDKDFNNEADTPDNFQSRRPNTSFCFLDIRSPGLGDTAMYLCATQSEGATGNTIYFGEGSWLTVV.

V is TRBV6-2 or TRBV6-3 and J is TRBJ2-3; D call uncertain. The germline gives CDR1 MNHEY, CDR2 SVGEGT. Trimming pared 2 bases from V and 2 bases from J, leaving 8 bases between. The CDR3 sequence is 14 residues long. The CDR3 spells CASSYRQATDTQYF. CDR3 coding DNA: TGTGCCAGCAGTTACCGGCAGGCCACAGATACGCAGTATTTT.

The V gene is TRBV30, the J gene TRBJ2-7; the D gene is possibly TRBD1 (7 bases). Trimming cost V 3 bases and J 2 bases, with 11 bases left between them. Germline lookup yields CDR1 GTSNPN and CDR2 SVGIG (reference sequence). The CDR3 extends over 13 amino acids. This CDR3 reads CAWRAGQTYEQYF. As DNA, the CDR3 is TGTGCCTGGAGGGCGGGACAGACCTACGAGCAGTACTTC.

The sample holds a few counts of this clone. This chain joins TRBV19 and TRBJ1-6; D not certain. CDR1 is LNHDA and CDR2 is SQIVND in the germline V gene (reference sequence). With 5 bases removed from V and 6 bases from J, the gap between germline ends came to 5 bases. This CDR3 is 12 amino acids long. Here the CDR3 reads CASSPLNSPLHF. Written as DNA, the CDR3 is TGTGCCAGTAGTCCTCTTAATTCACCCCTCCACTTT.

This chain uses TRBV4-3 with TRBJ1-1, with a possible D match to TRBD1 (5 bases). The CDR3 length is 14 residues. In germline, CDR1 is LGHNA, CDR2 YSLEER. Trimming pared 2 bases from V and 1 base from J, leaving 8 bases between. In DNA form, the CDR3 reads TGCGCCAGCAGCCAATGGGGCCAGAACACTGAAGCTTTCTTT. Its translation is CASSQWGQNTEAFF.

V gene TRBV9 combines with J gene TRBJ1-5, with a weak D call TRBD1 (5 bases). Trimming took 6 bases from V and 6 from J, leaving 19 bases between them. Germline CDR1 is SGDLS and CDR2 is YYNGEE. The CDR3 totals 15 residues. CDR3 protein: CASTPGGDLGQPQHF. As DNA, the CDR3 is TGTGCCAGCACCCCGGGCGGGGACCTGGGTCAGCCCCAGCATTTT.

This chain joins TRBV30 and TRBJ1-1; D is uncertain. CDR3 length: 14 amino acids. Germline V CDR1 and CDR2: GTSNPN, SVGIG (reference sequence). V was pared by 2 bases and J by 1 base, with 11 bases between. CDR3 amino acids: CAWSTRFPNTEAFF. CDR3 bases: TGTGCCTGGAGTACCAGGTTCCCGAACACTGAAGCTTTCTTT.

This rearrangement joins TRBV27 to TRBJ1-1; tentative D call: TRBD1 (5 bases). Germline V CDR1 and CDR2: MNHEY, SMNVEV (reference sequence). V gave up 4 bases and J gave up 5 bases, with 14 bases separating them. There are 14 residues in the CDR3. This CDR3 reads CASSYRPGGTEAFF. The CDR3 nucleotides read TGTGCCAGCAGTTACCGACCGGGGGGGACTGAAGCTTTCTTT.

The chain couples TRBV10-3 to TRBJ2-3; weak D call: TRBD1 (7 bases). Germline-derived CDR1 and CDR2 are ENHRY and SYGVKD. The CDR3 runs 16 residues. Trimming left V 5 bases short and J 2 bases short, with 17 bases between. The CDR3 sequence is CAISTIRGETTDTQYF. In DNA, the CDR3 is TGTGCCATCAGTACTATCAGGGGGGAGACCACAGATACGCAGTATTTT.

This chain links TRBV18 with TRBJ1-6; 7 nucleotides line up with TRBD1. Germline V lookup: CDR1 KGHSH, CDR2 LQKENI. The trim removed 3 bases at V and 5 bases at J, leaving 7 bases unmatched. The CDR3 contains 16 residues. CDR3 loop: CASSPWTGRNNSPLHF. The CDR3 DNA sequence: TGTGCCAGCTCACCTTGGACAGGCCGAAATAATTCACCCCTCCACTTT.

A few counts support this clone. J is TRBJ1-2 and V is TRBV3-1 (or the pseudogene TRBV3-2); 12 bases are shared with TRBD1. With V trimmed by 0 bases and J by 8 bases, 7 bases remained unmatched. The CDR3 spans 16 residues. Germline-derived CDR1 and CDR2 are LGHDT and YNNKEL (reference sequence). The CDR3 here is CASSQDGTGGARGYTF. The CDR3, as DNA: TGTGCCAGCAGCCAAGATGGGACAGGGGGCGCGAGGGGCTACACCTTC.

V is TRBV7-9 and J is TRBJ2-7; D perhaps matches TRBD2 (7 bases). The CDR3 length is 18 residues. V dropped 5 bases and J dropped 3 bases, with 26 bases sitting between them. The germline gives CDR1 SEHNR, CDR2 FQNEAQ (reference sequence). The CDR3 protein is CASSRKGGIPGVNYEQYF. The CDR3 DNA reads TGTGCCAGCAGCCGAAAGGGGGGGATCCCCGGGGTTAACTACGAGCAGTACTTC.

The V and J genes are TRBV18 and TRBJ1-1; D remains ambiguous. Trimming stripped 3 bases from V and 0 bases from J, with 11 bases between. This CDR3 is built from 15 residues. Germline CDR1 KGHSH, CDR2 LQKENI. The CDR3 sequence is CASSPAGLVNTEAFF. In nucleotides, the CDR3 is TGTGCCAGCTCACCGGCGGGGTTAGTGAACACTGAAGCTTTCTTT.

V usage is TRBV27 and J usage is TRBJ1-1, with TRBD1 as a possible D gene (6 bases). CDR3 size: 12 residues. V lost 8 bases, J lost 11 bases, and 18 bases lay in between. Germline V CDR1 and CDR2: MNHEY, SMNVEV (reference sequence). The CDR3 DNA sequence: TGTGCCAGCCGAGGCCTCCAGGGGTACGCTTTCTTT. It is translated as CASRGLQGYAFF.

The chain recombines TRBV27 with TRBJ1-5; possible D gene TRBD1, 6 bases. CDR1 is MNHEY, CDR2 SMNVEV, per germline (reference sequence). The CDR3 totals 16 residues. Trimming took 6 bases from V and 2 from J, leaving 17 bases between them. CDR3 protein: CASRVGGLGGNQPQHF. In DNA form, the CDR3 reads TGTGCCAGCAGGGTTGGGGGCTTGGGAGGCAATCAGCCCCAGCATTTT.

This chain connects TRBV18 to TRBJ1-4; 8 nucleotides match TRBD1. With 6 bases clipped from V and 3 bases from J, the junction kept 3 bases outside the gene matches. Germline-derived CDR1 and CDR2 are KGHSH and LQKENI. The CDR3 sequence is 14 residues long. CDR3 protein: CASSTGDANEKLFF. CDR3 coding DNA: TGTGCCAGCTCGACAGGGGATGCTAATGAAAAACTGTTTTTT.